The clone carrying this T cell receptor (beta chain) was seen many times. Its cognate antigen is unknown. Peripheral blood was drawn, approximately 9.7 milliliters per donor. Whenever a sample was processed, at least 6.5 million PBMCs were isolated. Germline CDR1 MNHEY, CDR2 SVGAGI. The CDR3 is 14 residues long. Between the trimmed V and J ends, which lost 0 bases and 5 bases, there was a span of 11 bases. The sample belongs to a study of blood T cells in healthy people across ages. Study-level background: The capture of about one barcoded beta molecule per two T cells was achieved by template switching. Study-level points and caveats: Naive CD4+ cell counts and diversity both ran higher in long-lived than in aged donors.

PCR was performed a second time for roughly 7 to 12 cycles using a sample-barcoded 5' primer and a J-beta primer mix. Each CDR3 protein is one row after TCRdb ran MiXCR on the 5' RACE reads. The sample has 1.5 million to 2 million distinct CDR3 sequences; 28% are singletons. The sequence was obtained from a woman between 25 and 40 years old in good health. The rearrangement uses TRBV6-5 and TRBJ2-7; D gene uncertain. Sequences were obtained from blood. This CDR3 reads CASSYSDEVHEQYF. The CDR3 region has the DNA TGTGCCAGCAGTTACTCGGATGAGGTCCACGAGCAGTACTTC.